This TCR beta chain was captured by sequencing in a study of blood T cell repertoires in COVID-19. Study information: PBMCs, B-cell-depleted T cells, or T cells were the source of the cDNA or gDNA that made up the material.

As originally analysed: Estimation of nucleated cell counts relied on the amplification of reference gene primers. Clones were sequenced by immunoSEQ multiplex PCR, and TCRdb holds only the in-frame ones, with some missing. V and J calls plus clone size are reproduced from that table; the DNA served to infer D and trimming. The table shows 150,000 or so clones, with 82% occurring only once. Germline lookup yields CDR1 SGHTA and CDR2 FQGNSA. V was cut by 3 bases and J by 0 bases, with 5 bases left in between. The CDR3 consists of 13 residues. This clonotype was sampled from a woman aged 70-85 years with acute or convalescent COVID-19. The V call is TRBV7-2, the J call TRBJ1-1; no firm D call. Sequencing input: peripheral blood. The CDR3 is CASSFSLNTEAFF. Written as DNA, the CDR3 is TGTGCCAGCAGCTTTTCATTGAACACTGAAGCTTTCTTT.